This T cell receptor (beta chain) was sequenced for a study of CXCR3-negative and CXCR3-positive naive CD8 T cells (dated by TCRdb to the late 2010s). For context, the study as a whole: In total, roughly 150 million TRB reads were obtained, or roughly 1.5 +/- 0.3 million reads per library. The diversity and physicochemical repertoire analyses included 11 donors pooled from two independent experiments. For the TRBV-TRBJ cluster analysis, the naive subsets came from 5 donors, while the memory cells came from 3 donors. Results the study describes overall, beyond this receptor: TRBV-TRBJ usage was similar between naive CXCR3-negative and CXCR3-positive cells from the same donor, while memory cells showed distinct patterns. Repertoire diversity was comparably high in both naive subsets but much lower in memory CD8+ T cells. Surface CD5, linked to self-reactivity in mice, was comparable between naive subsets; TCR interaction strength was therefore also inferred from TRB CDR3 physicochemical properties. TRB CDR3s from CXCR3-positive naive cells showed higher hydrophobicity (lower Kidera factor 4), lower energy, and higher strength and volume indices than CXCR3-negative naive cells. Freshly isolated PBMCs were used for most assays because CXCR3 expression went down partially after cryopreservation.

The CDR3 sequence holds 14 residues, the cysteine and phenylalanine included. The protein alone is recorded here. The germline V gene (reference sequence) provides CDR1 LNHNV and CDR2 YYDKDF. For each CD8+ T cell subset, flow sorting was done in triplicate, and about 300,000 cells per subset went directly into RLT lysis buffer. Naive CD8+ T cells were defined stringently as CD45RO-CCR7+CD27+CD95- to exclude memory contaminants. Peripheral blood mononuclear cells were isolated from buffy coats by standard density gradient centrifugation. A FACSAria III was used to flow-sort naive CD8+ T cells into CXCR3-negative and CXCR3-positive populations. An RNeasy Mini Kit was used to extract total RNA from the sorted cells. Reads for this sample came from a NextSeq 550. The Human TCR Profiling Kit (MiLaboratory) was used to prepare UMI-labeled 5' RACE TRB cDNA libraries. The full amount of extracted RNA was used for cDNA synthesis, and the full amount of resulting cDNA was used for PCR amplification. The libraries were made side by side, with each library going through the same number of PCR cycles. Processing in the source paper ran as follows. With a minimum of two reads required per UMI, MIGEC and MiXCR pulled out about 50,000 +/- 10,000 unique UMI-labeled TRB cDNA molecules from each library. An average of roughly 40,000 +/- 10,000 functional in-frame TRB CDR3 nucleotide clonotypes without stop codons was found per library. After downsampling to 5000 UMI-labeled TRB molecules per sample, diversity metrics, including normalized Shannon-Wiener and Chao1, were computed in VDJtools. For the central five CDR3 residues, VDJtools calculated physicochemical properties weighted by clonotype size, namely interaction energy, strength, volume and Kidera factor 4. The reads went through TCRdb reprocessing, and each CDR3 protein sequence gets one entry with no DNA. The V and J calls come from TCRdb's annotation, not from the publication. The record for this sample contains 80,000 to 95,000 distinct CDR3 sequences. The ten largest account for 1.5% to 2% of the sample.

As to this clonotype: This receptor's antigen is unknown.

The chain is assembled from TRBV15 and TRBJ2-7. The clonotype was recovered from a human donor in good health. Some clones in this sample may be carry-over from other donors' samples. Sequenced material: naive CXCR3- CD8+ T cells from blood. The intended sense of this specimen's cell subset or site label: CD45RO-CCR7+CD27+CD95- naive CD8+ T cells lacking CXCR3 (TNR3-). The CDR3 loop reads CATSALGQSYEQYF.